The source of this T cell receptor beta chain is a study of T cells after yellow fever vaccination (dated by TCRdb to the late 2010s). General notes on the study: The SMART-Seq v4 Ultra Low Input RNA kit was used to prepare libraries from fractions with low cell numbers. To track T-cell clones before and after primary and booster YFV17D yellow fever vaccination, bulk TCR alpha and beta repertoires were sequenced longitudinally. Two healthy male donors, one aged 18 to 30 and one aged 30 to 40 years, were included in the cohort. Blood was drawn at multiple timepoints before and after primary and secondary immunization, with bulk PBMC replicates and cell subsets isolated. What the work shows at the level of the full study, not this receptor alone: Because only two donors were included in the study, the extent to which the findings can be generalized is limited. The secondary T-cell response was weaker than the primary response but faster, peaking on day 5 instead of day 15. A small fraction of clonotypes showed up in both the CD4 and CD8 compartments, probably as a result of convergent recombination. FACS-sorted repertoires could contain abundant contaminating clonotypes from the bulk population, so computational filtering was required. Most clones expanded after primary vaccination were re-detected after the booster (96% of CD4 and approximately 89% of CD8), suggesting broad memory maintenance.

For this clonotype: The clone's antigen remains unknown. Base qualities are not provided; no much larger clone lies one nucleotide away.

Based on the germline V gene, the CDR1 and CDR2 sequences are SQVTM and ANQGSEA. V is cut by 3 bases and J by 0 bases, and the space between the germline ends is 5 bases. The CDR3 holds 13 amino acids from the cysteine to the phenylalanine. Only the CDR3 portion is preserved as DNA: 39 bases, with reading frame beginning at the first base. TCR cDNA was synthesized by 5'RACE template switching, which introduced a universal primer site and unique molecular identifiers. Priming for cDNA synthesis came from both the TCR alpha and TCR beta constant segments. Libraries were amplified in two PCR steps, with sample barcodes and sequencing adapters added in the second step. Sequencing of libraries was done on Illumina HiSeq 2500 (2x100 bp) or NovaSeq (2x150 bp). The authors' analysis ran thus. Demultiplexing of reads and collapsing into UMI consensus sequences were performed with MIGEC, and V(D)J alignment was carried out with MiXCR. Vaccine-responding clonotypes were defined with edgeR using replicate PBMC samples, requiring FDR below 0.01 and a log2 fold change above 5 up to day 15. Each bulk clonotype was labeled CD4 or CD8 based on which sequenced repertoire, CD4 or CD8, contained the clonotype at higher abundance. TCRdb passed the public sequencing reads through fastp at Q25 and MiXCR, retaining productive beta sequences. Under each unique CDR3 protein, matching rows form one entry showing the most common genes and DNA. In this record, the V and J calls reflect TCRdb's handling and not the investigators' own analysis. In this sample the table shows around 590,000 distinct CDR3 sequences, approximately 13% of which occur a single time. Together, the top ten hold under 15% of the sample.

This specimen's treatment or condition label, interpreted: live attenuated yellow fever vaccine strain. At every blood-draw timepoint, two biological replicates of bulk PBMCs were collected. A standard Ficoll-Paque protocol was used to isolate PBMCs from peripheral blood. RNA was extracted with TriZol from bulk PBMCs, CD4 and CD8 fractions, and dextramer-positive and dextramer-negative fractions. This TCR derives from a man aged 25-45 years who received the YFV17D yellow fever vaccine. The specimen comprised PBMCs, sampled on the day of the yellow fever booster vaccination. The rearranged segments are TRBV29-1 and TRBJ2-2; tentative D gene TRBD1, with 5 bases matching. The CDR3 reads CSVDRANTGELFF. The nucleotide sequence is TGCAGCGTTGACAGGGCGAACACCGGGGAGCTGTTTTTT.